The 23 T cell receptor beta chains below all came from one sample that was sequenced in a study of blood T cells in healthy people across ages (dated by TCRdb to 2013 to 2016). The library was prepared using 5' RACE. TCRdb names Illumina HiSeq 2500 as the instrument used. A second PCR of roughly 7 to 11 cycles was performed with a sample-barcoded 5' primer and a J-beta primer mix. TCRdb took the public reads, trimmed them with fastp at Q25, ran MiXCR for clone calling and kept in-frame beta chains. Identical CDR3 protein sequences are pooled into one entry, listed with their most common genes and DNA. This sample comprises about 290,000 distinct CDR3 sequences, around 30% of them detected only once. The ten most abundant clones make up approximately 28% of the sample. The sample consisted of blood. These receptors came from a woman aged 70 to 79 in good health.

This clonotype was counted between two and nine times. This chain links TRBV12-3 or TRBV12-4 with TRBJ1-6; D is possibly TRBD1 (6 bases). Trimming pared 6 bases from V and 6 bases from J, leaving 12 bases between. This CDR3 has 14 residues. The CDR3 DNA is TGTGCCAGCAGGACCGGACAGACTAATTCACCCCTCCACTTT. Translation: CASRTGQTNSPLHF.

The chain is built from TRBV20-1 and TRBJ2-7; 9 bases align to TRBD2. This CDR3 has 15 residues. Per the germline V gene, CDR1 is DFQATT and CDR2 is SNEGSKA (reference sequence). Germline trimming cut 3 bases from V and 1 base from J; bases unmatched to any gene: 7. For the CDR3, the DNA is TGCAGTGCTAGCGGATCGACTAGCGGATCCTACGAGCAGTACTTC. Translation: CSASGSTSGSYEQYF.

The chain has TRBV14 and TRBJ2-7; D is possibly TRBD2 (6 bases). V gave up 3 bases and J gave up 0 bases, with 15 bases separating them. CDR3 length: 16 residues. Germline values: CDR1 SGHDN, CDR2 FVKESK. The CDR3 spells CASSQREDGSSYEQYF. The CDR3 DNA reads as TGTGCCAGCAGCCAGAGGGAGGACGGCAGCTCCTACGAGCAGTACTTC.

The rearrangement uses TRBV9 and TRBJ2-5, with D unclear. The germline V and J ends were trimmed by 4 bases and 5 bases, with 21 bases remaining between them. The CDR3 totals 16 residues. Germline values: CDR1 SGDLS, CDR2 YYNGEE. CDR3 protein: CASSLRAAFSSETQYF. The DNA of the CDR3 is TGTGCCAGCAGCCTCCGCGCAGCTTTCTCGTCGGAGACCCAGTACTTC.

The chain couples TRBV2 to TRBJ1-1; 8 bases fit TRBD1. Germline V CDR1 and CDR2: SNHLY, FYNNEI. V was clipped by 7 bases and J by 5 bases; unmatched bases: 6. The CDR3 sequence is 13 residues long. The CDR3 DNA is TGTGCCAGCACTACACAGGGGGGGACTGAAGCTTTCTTT. Residues: CASTTQGGTEAFF.

This sequence joins TRBV5-1 and TRBJ1-2; D is ambiguous. Trimming removed 2 bases from V and 4 bases from J, with 18 bases in between. CDR3 length: 16 residues. The germline CDR1 and CDR2 sequences are SGHRS and YFSETQ. The CDR3 sequence is CASSFENSPSRYGYTF. CDR3 DNA: TGCGCCAGCAGCTTCGAAAATTCTCCGTCCCGCTATGGCTACACCTTC.

About this clonotype: One end of the junction does not line up with germline, which may come from a read error. The rearrangement links TRBV7-2 to TRBJ2-3, with D possibly matching TRBD2 (6 bases). The CDR3 totals 14 residues. The V gene's germline CDR1 is SGHTA and CDR2 FQGNSA. CDR3 region: CASSPTSMADTQYF. The CDR3 coding sequence is TGTGCCAGCAGCCCCACTAGCATGGCAGATACGCAGTACTTT.

This clonotype was counted a few times. V usage is TRBV5-1 and J usage is TRBJ2-1, with D uncertain. CDR1 SGHRS and CDR2 YFSETQ come from the germline V gene. The CDR3 extends over 13 amino acids. Trimming left V 0 bases short and J 9 bases short, with 10 bases between. The CDR3 bases are TGCGCCAGCAGCTTGGCTGTTGAGGTTGAGCAGTTCTTC. Amino acid sequence: CASSLAVEVEQFF.

This clonotype was seen more than once but under ten times. The J gene is TRBJ2-1, the V gene TRBV5-1; TRBD2 aligns across 9 bases. J lost 2 bases, V lost 7 bases, and 10 bases had no gene match. The germline gives CDR1 SGHRS, CDR2 YFSETQ. This CDR3 is built from 16 residues. CDR3 loop: CASQTSTSGAYNEQFF. The CDR3, as DNA: TGCGCCAGCCAGACGTCGACTAGCGGAGCCTACAATGAGCAGTTCTTC.

This clonotype showed up many times. J is TRBJ2-1 and V is TRBV6-5, with TRBD1 matching 10 bases. The J call may be incorrect, as the DNA end agrees better with TRBJ2-7. Germline CDR1 is MNHEY and CDR2 is SVGAGI. This CDR3 region has 14 residues. The DNA of the CDR3 is TGTGCCAGCAGTTACCGGGACAGGGGTTACGAGCAGTACTTC. It encodes CASSYRDRGYEQYF.

This clonotype turned up a few times. CDR3 DNA sequence: TGTGCCAGCAGCTTGGACCGGAGGGAAAACATTCAGTACTTC. Translated: CASSLDRRENIQYF. The rearrangement links TRBV7-2 to TRBJ2-4, with D tentatively TRBD2 (6 bases). CDR3 size: 14 residues. Germline assignment: CDR1 SGHTA and CDR2 FQGNSA. V lost 3 bases and J 5 bases, leaving 11 bases between the germline ends.

This clonotype was seen more than once but under ten times. This chain links TRBV3-1 with TRBJ2-7, with D perhaps TRBD1 (6 bases). V dropped 0 bases and J dropped 4 bases, with 10 bases sitting between them. CDR1 is LGHDT and CDR2 is YNNKEL in the germline V gene (reference sequence). The CDR3 covers 14 residues. The chain's CDR3 is CASSQDLGGYEQYF. CDR3 DNA sequence: TGTGCCAGCAGCCAAGATTTAGGGGGATACGAGCAGTACTTC.

This chain links TRBV7-8 with TRBJ2-1; possible D gene TRBD1, 5 bases. The germline V gene encodes CDR1 SGHVS and CDR2 FQNEAQ. The CDR3 spans 16 residues. The V end was cut by 4 bases, the J end by 2 bases, with 15 bases between. The CDR3 sequence: CASSSTLRGTYNEQFF. CDR3 DNA sequence: TGTGCCAGCAGCTCCACTCTTAGGGGTACCTACAATGAGCAGTTCTTC.

The V call is TRBV5-1, the J call TRBJ2-5; a possible D gene is TRBD1 (5 bases). Matching the DNA end better, TRBJ2-7 makes the J call doubtful. The V gene's germline CDR1 is SGHRS and CDR2 YFSETQ. The CDR3 runs to 15 residues. CDR3 bases: TGCGCCAGCAGCTTATATATGGGGCTCGCCTACGAGCAGTACTTC. Protein: CASSLYMGLAYEQYF.

On this clonotype itself: Mismatch with germline at one junction end may stem from a read error. The rearrangement uses TRBV6-2 or TRBV6-3 and TRBJ2-3; 13 bases map to TRBD2. The CDR3 runs 16 residues. Germline CDR1 is MNHEY and CDR2 is SVGEGT. The CDR3 DNA follows: TGTGCCGGCAGCAAGCACGGACTAGCGGGAGCAGATACGCAGTATTTT. Its protein product is CAGSKHGLAGADTQYF.

This rearrangement joins TRBV5-1 to TRBJ1-1; 11 bases match TRBD1. Per the germline V gene, CDR1 is SGHRS and CDR2 is YFSETQ. J lost 6 bases, V lost 3 bases, and 4 bases had no gene match. This CDR3 is built from 14 residues. This CDR3 reads CASSSGQGVSEAFF. For the CDR3, the DNA is TGCGCCAGCAGCTCGGGACAGGGGGTTTCTGAAGCTTTCTTT.

In DNA, the CDR3 is TGCGCCAGCAGGACTGAGCCGAACACCGGGGAGCTGTTTTTT. Its protein product is CASRTEPNTGELFF. The chain recombines TRBV10-1 with TRBJ2-2, with no clear D. This CDR3 has 14 residues. Per germline, CDR1 WNHNN and CDR2 SYGVQD (reference sequence). Deletions cut 6 bases from V and 0 bases from J, with 8 bases between.

The chain joins TRBV5-1 to TRBJ2-7; D may be TRBD1 (5 bases). Trimming took off 6 bases at V and 5 bases at J, with 15 bases between the two ends. Germline V lookup: CDR1 SGHRS, CDR2 YFSETQ. This CDR3 is 13 amino acids long. The CDR3 loop is CASKWVGQHEQYF. As DNA, the CDR3 is TGCGCCAGCAAATGGGTGGGGCAACACGAGCAGTACTTC.

The count of this clonotype is one. The V call is TRBV19, the J call TRBJ1-6; D is uncertain. The CDR3 loop spans 14 amino acids. CDR1 LNHDA and CDR2 SQIVND come from the germline V gene (reference sequence). The V end lost 4 bases, the J end lost 7 bases, and 11 bases lay between the germline ends. CDR3 DNA: TGTGCCAGTAGTAGCGGCATTACCAATTCACCCCTCCACTTT. It encodes CASSSGITNSPLHF.

Only a few counts were recorded for this clonotype. This chain links TRBV28 with TRBJ2-1, with 7 positions matching TRBD1. With V trimmed by 3 bases and J by 4 bases, 6 bases remained unmatched. CDR1 and CDR2 from the germline V gene are MDHEN and SYDVKM. The CDR3 loop spans 15 amino acids. DNA of the CDR3: TGTGCCAGCAGTTTCGGGGACAGTCTATACAATGAGCAGTTCTTC. Amino acids: CASSFGDSLYNEQFF.

This sequence joins TRBV28 and TRBJ1-2, with 8 bases aligning to TRBD1. The V segment lost 2 bases and the J segment 13 bases; nucleotides outside the gene matches: 3. The CDR3 extends over 11 amino acids. Per the germline V gene, CDR1 is MDHEN and CDR2 is SYDVKM. The CDR3 DNA sequence: TGTGCCAGCAGTTTAACCAGGGGGCGCACCTTC. Translating it yields CASSLTRGRTF.

The sample holds a few counts of this clonotype. The genes are TRBV25-1 and TRBJ1-3; the match to TRBD1 covers 7 bases. The germline V gene has CDR1 MGHDK and CDR2 SYGVNS. The CDR3 is made up of 14 amino acids. Trimming cost V 7 bases and J 7 bases; bases outside gene matches: 10. The CDR3 sequence: CASTATGLGNTIYF. The CDR3 DNA follows: TGTGCCAGCACCGCGACAGGGTTGGGCAACACCATATATTTT.

CDR3 bases: TGCAGTGCTAGAGAGCGAAGGGGGGGCGCGGAGGAAAAACTGTTTTTT. Its protein is CSARERRGGAEEKLFF. V is TRBV20-1 and J is TRBJ1-4, with a weak D call TRBD1 (6 bases). CDR3 size: 16 residues. Between the trimmed V and J ends, which lost 0 bases and 8 bases, there was a span of 19 bases. Germline V gene data show CDR1 as DFQATT and CDR2 as SNEGSKA (reference sequence).